These 19 T cell receptor beta chains were sequenced from one sample in a study of T cell responses to AZD1222 COVID-19 vaccine. TCRdb's table, derived via immunoSEQ multiplex PCR, lists solely in-frame clones and lacks some. This table holds 15,000 to 20,000 clones, roughly 79% found once. The source material was peripheral blood, sampled 28 days after the second AZD1222 dose. Every receptor here comes from an adult who received the AZD1222 COVID-19 vaccine.

The chain links TRBV7-9 to TRBJ1-2; no clear D. CDR1 and CDR2 from the germline V gene are SEHNR and FQNEAQ (reference sequence). Trimming cost V 4 bases and J 0 bases, with 9 bases left between them. This CDR3 contains 14 residues. The CDR3 region is CASSSAASNYGYTF. The CDR3 nucleotides read TGTGCCAGCAGCTCTGCAGCCTCTAACTATGGCTACACCTTC. The full variable domain, its missing parts supplied by reference TRBV7-9 and TRBJ1-2, is DTGVSQNPRHKITKRGQNVTFRCDPISEHNRLYWYRQTLGQGPEFLTYFQNEAQLEKSRLLSDRFSAERPKGSFSTLEIQRTEQGDSAMYLCASSSAASNYGYTFGSGTRLTVV.

The rearrangement joins TRBV5-6 to TRBJ1-6; a weak D match, TRBD1 (6 bases). This CDR3 has 17 residues. Germline V gives CDR1 SGHDT, CDR2 YYEEEE. V was cut by 0 bases and J by 5 bases, with 15 bases left in between. The CDR3 reads CASSLARGRGHNSPLHF. For the CDR3, the DNA is TGTGCCAGCAGCTTGGCTCGGGGGCGCGGGCATAATTCACCCCTCCACTTT. Together with reference TRBV5-6 and TRBJ1-6, the CDR3 gives the full variable domain: DAGVTQSPTHLIKTRGQQVTLRCSPKSGHDTVSWYQQALGQGPQFIFQYYEEEERQRGNFPDRFSGHQFPNYSSELNVNALLLGDSALYLCASSLARGRGHNSPLHFGNGTRLTVT.

The J gene is TRBJ1-2, the V gene TRBV6-5; 10 bases agree with TRBD1. CDR1 and CDR2 (germline): MNHEY, SVGAGI. CDR3 length equals 16 residues. Trimming cost V 4 bases and J 8 bases; bases outside gene matches: 13. CDR3 nucleotides: TGTGCCAGCAGTTCCATCCGGGACAGGGGCCTTGGGGGCTACACCTTC. It encodes CASSSIRDRGLGGYTF.

This clone showed up just a few times. The CDR3 protein is CASSLEPTAEAFF. CDR3 DNA: TGTGCCAGCAGCTTGGAACCGACCGCTGAAGCTTTCTTT. V gene TRBV5-4 combines with J gene TRBJ1-1; D is undetermined. The CDR3 has 13 amino acids. V lost 0 bases and J lost 6, with 9 bases in between. Germline V gene lookup returns CDR1 SGHNT and CDR2 YYREEE (reference sequence).

The chain links TRBV29-1 to TRBJ1-4; TRBD1 is a possible D gene (6 bases). V shed 7 bases and J shed 3 bases, with 15 bases lying between them. This CDR3 contains 14 residues. CDR1 and CDR2 from the germline V gene are SQVTM and ANQGSEA. The DNA for the CDR3 is TGCAGCGCCAGACCGACAGGTGCTAATGAAAAACTGTTTTTT. As protein: CSARPTGANEKLFF. Looking up the rest from reference TRBV29-1 and TRBJ1-4 gives the full variable domain: SAVISQKPSRDICQRGTSLTIQCQVDSQVTMMFWYRQQPGQSLTLIATANQGSEATYESGFVIDKFPISRPNLTFSTLTVSNMSPEDSSIYLCSARPTGANEKLFFGSGTQLSVL.

The chain carries TRBV11-3 and TRBJ2-5; a weak D match, TRBD2 (6 bases). Germline loops: CDR1 SGHNT, CDR2 YENEEA. This CDR3 comprises 15 residues. The V end lost 1 base, the J end lost 5 bases, and 14 bases lay between the germline ends. The CDR3 here is CASSLGLGRGETQYF. The CDR3 DNA reads as TGTGCCAGCAGCTTAGGATTGGGGCGGGGCGAGACCCAGTACTTC.

A word on this clone: This clone may be a read error of a much larger clone one base away. Within the sample, other DNA sequences also encode this same CDR3. The V gene is TRBV19, the J gene TRBJ2-2; 9 positions match TRBD2. The CDR3 extends over 20 amino acids. Germline V gene sequence: CDR1 LNHDA, CDR2 SQIVND (reference sequence). Trimming removed 1 base from V and 1 base from J; junction bases left unmatched: 13. CDR3 loop: CASSIGQRLAGGRNTGELFF. CDR3 sequence (DNA): TGTGCCAGTAGTATAGGGCAACGACTCGCGGGGGGGCGGAACACCGGGGAGCTGTTTTTT.

V is TRBV7-2 and J is TRBJ1-1; D uncertain. The CDR3 extends over 15 amino acids. Per germline, CDR1 SGHTA and CDR2 FQGNSA. V lost 0 bases and J 1 base, leaving 9 bases between the germline ends. The CDR3 bases are TGTGCCAGCAGCTTAGCGGTCAGCCAGAACACTGAAGCTTTCTTT. Translation: CASSLAVSQNTEAFF.

This clone showed up just once. The chain joins TRBV9 to TRBJ2-2; 11 nucleotides match TRBD2. CDR1 is SGDLS and CDR2 is YYNGEE in the germline V gene. The CDR3 is made up of 15 amino acids. Trimming cost V 1 base and J 5 bases; bases outside gene matches: 1. CDR3 DNA: TGTGCCAGCAGCGTAAGACTAGCGGGGACCGGGGAGCTGTTTTTT. Residues: CASSVRLAGTGELFF.

This clone was recorded once. This chain connects TRBV7-2 to TRBJ1-5, with D unresolved. The germline V gene has CDR1 SGHTA and CDR2 FQGNSA. The CDR3 runs 15 residues. Trimming removed 1 base at V and 5 bases at J, with 12 bases between. The DNA of the CDR3 is TGTGCCAGCAGCTTAGGCAGGCCCCTTGATCAGCCCCAGCATTTT. Translation gives CASSLGRPLDQPQHF.

This clone rates as medium-sized. V usage is TRBV5-8 and J usage is TRBJ2-1, with TRBD1 identical over 8 bases. This CDR3 is built from 15 residues. V trimming: 3 bases; J trimming: 12 bases; junction bases outside the gene matches: 14. Germline V CDR1 and CDR2: SGHTS, YDEGEE. The CDR3 region is CASSSGPYPGTGQFF. As DNA, the CDR3 is TGTGCCAGCAGCTCAGGACCTTATCCCGGGACAGGGCAGTTCTTC.

The J gene is TRBJ2-2, the V gene TRBV7-3; D not resolved. Trimming removed 6 bases from V and 1 base from J, with 9 bases in between. The germline V gene encodes CDR1 SGHTA and CDR2 FQGTGA. The CDR3 consists of 14 residues. The CDR3 loop is CASRVSGNTGELFF. The CDR3, as DNA: TGTGCCAGCAGGGTATCAGGGAACACCGGGGAGCTGTTTTTT.

This rearrangement joins TRBV10-2 to TRBJ1-1; no clear D. Germline assignment: CDR1 WSHSY and CDR2 SAAADI. Trimming left V 2 bases short and J 9 bases short, with 10 bases between. The CDR3 loop spans 12 amino acids. This chain's CDR3 is CASSEGRVKAFF. CDR3 coding DNA: TGCGCCAGCAGTGAGGGAAGGGTTAAAGCTTTCTTT.

This clone was seen a handful of times. The CDR3 DNA reads TGTGCCAGCAGCCCTCCTCTCCCGGACAGGGCCAATCAGCCCCAGCATTTT. This encodes CASSPPLPDRANQPQHF. The rearrangement joins TRBV7-8 to TRBJ1-5, with 8 nucleotides matching TRBD1. The CDR3 runs to 17 residues. Trimming took 5 bases from V and 3 from J; bases not matched to a gene: 12. In germline, CDR1 is SGHVS, CDR2 FQNEAQ.

The CDR3 reads CASSLASGGRTQYF. In DNA form, the CDR3 reads TGCGCCAGCAGCTTGGCTTCCGGAGGCAGAACGCAGTATTTT. V is TRBV5-1 and J is TRBJ2-3; tentatively, D is TRBD2 (5 bases). CDR3 length: 14 residues. The V end lost 0 bases, the J end lost 9 bases, and 14 bases lay between the germline ends. Germline values: CDR1 SGHRS, CDR2 YFSETQ. Combining the CDR3 with reference TRBV5-1 and TRBJ2-3 gives the whole variable domain KAGVTQTPRYLIKTRGQQVTLSCSPISGHRSVSWYQQTPGQGLQFLFEYFSETQRNKGNFPGRFSGRQFSNSRSEMNVSTLELGDSALYLCASSLASGGRTQYFGPGTRLTVL.

The J gene is TRBJ1-2, the V gene TRBV15; D might be TRBD1 (5 bases). V dropped 5 bases and J dropped 5 bases, with 15 bases sitting between them. The CDR3 has 14 residues. Germline values: CDR1 LNHNV, CDR2 YYDKDF (reference sequence). In nucleotides, the CDR3 is TGTGCCACCAGCGCCGAAAGGGGCGCTTATGGCTACACCTTC. Amino acid sequence: CATSAERGAYGYTF.

The chain uses TRBV27 and TRBJ1-5; maybe TRBD1 (5 bases). Trimming cost V 5 bases and J 9 bases, with 23 bases left between them. Looked up from germline, CDR1 is MNHEY and CDR2 is SMNVEV (reference sequence). The CDR3 is made up of 16 amino acids. CDR3 amino acids: CASSAYRDPGNGPQHF. The CDR3 DNA reads as TGTGCCAGCAGTGCCTACCGGGACCCCGGCAATGGGCCCCAGCATTTT.

The V gene is TRBV11-2, the J gene TRBJ2-5; D unclear. Trimming took off 6 bases at V and 0 bases at J, with 2 bases between the two ends. There are 11 residues in the CDR3. Germline V gene sequence: CDR1 SGHAT, CDR2 FQNNGV. The CDR3 nucleotides are TGTGCCAGCAGGGACCAAGAGACCCAGTACTTC. Translation gives CASRDQETQYF.

The gene calls are TRBV9 and TRBJ1-6, with D unclear. Deletions cut 0 bases from V and 8 bases from J, with 12 bases between. CDR1 and CDR2 from the germline V gene are SGDLS and YYNGEE. The CDR3 runs 15 residues. The CDR3 sequence is CASSVEGQAHSPLHF. Written as DNA, the CDR3 is TGTGCCAGCAGCGTAGAGGGCCAGGCACATTCACCCCTCCACTTT.